This passage covers 20 T cell receptor beta chains from one sample sequenced in a study of response to subunit inactivated influenza vaccine. TCRdb reprocessed the RT-PCR reads with MiXCR, giving one entry per CDR3 protein. Of 500,000 to 550,000 distinct CDR3 sequences listed, roughly a quarter are singletons. These data were likewise used in another study, on T cells expressing NK-cell markers. That paper states: With UMIs, 5'RACE template switching was used to make TCR beta cDNA.

Source: CD4+ T cells sorted from PBMCs, taken 12 days after vaccination. Receptor source: a man aged 50 to 59 who received an inactivated influenza vaccine.

This clonotype was picked up many times. The chain couples TRBV7-9 to TRBJ2-2; no clear D. V lost 10 bases, J lost 4 bases, and 10 bases lay in between. Germline CDR1 reads SEHNR; CDR2 reads FQNEAQ (reference sequence). The CDR3 is made up of 12 amino acids. The CDR3: CATVRVTGELFF. CDR3 bases: TGTGCCACAGTTCGGGTCACCGGGGAGCTGTTTTTT. The full variable domain, completed using reference TRBV7-9 and TRBJ2-2, is DTGVSQNPRHKITKRGQNVTFRCDPISEHNRLYWYRQTLGQGPEFLTYFQNEAQLEKSRLLSDRFSAERPKGSFSTLEIQRTEQGDSAMYLCATVRVTGELFFGEGSRLTVL.

This clonotype was seen a few times. The V call is TRBV4-2, the J call TRBJ2-1; 8 bases line up with TRBD2. CDR1 and CDR2 from the germline V gene are LGHNA and YNFKEQ. V shed 0 bases, J shed 2 bases, and the junction held 6 bases outside the gene matches. The CDR3 loop spans 17 amino acids. The CDR3 DNA is TGTGCCAGCAGCCAAGAGGGGTCAGCGGGAGCCTACAATGAGCAGTTCTTC. It yields the protein CASSQEGSAGAYNEQFF.

The chain recombines TRBV14 with TRBJ2-5; unclear D gene. Trimming shortened V by 3 bases and J by 5 bases, and 13 bases separated the two germline ends. The CDR3 has 14 amino acids. CDR1 SGHDN and CDR2 FVKESK come from the germline V gene. CDR3 residues: CASSQATPGETQYF. The CDR3 nucleotides are TGTGCCAGCAGCCAGGCGACCCCCGGGGAGACCCAGTACTTC.

The chain couples TRBV5-1 to TRBJ2-3, with no clear D. The V end lost 4 bases, the J end lost 7 bases, and 22 bases lay between the germline ends. CDR3 length equals 16 residues. Germline V gene lookup returns CDR1 SGHRS and CDR2 YFSETQ. The DNA of the CDR3 is TGCGCCAGCAGCGTGCTTGTTCAAGCGACTCTCTATACGCAGTATTTT. It encodes CASSVLVQATLYTQYF.

This chain connects TRBV11-2 to TRBJ2-2; tentatively, D is TRBD1 (6 bases). There are 16 residues in the CDR3. V was clipped by 0 bases and J by 6 bases, with 14 bases between them. From germline, CDR1 is SGHAT and CDR2 FQNNGV. CDR3 nucleotide sequence: TGTGCCAGCAGCTTAGATCTACCAGGGGTGGCCGGGGAGCTGTTTTTT. Amino acid sequence: CASSLDLPGVAGELFF. Full variable domain (rest looked up from reference TRBV11-2 and TRBJ2-2): EAGVAQSPRYKIIEKRQSVAFWCNPISGHATLYWYQQILGQGPKLLIQFQNNGVVDDSQLPKDRFSAERLKGVDSTLKIQPAKLEDSAVYLCASSLDLPGVAGELFFGEGSRLTVL.

There are a few counts of this clonotype. The J gene is TRBJ1-6, the V gene TRBV5-1, with D maybe TRBD1 (5 bases). This CDR3 has 20 residues. Germline V gene sequence: CDR1 SGHRS, CDR2 YFSETQ. Deletions cut 4 bases from V and 6 bases from J, with 29 bases between. The CDR3 here is CASSQSPGTDSAGINSPLHF. For the CDR3, the DNA is TGCGCCAGCAGCCAAAGCCCCGGGACGGACTCGGCTGGGATTAATTCACCCCTCCACTTT.

A single count supports this clonotype. CDR3 region: CASSSRDPTDTQYF. Written as DNA, the CDR3 is TGCGCCAGCAGCTCGAGGGACCCCACAGATACGCAGTATTTT. V is TRBV5-1 and J is TRBJ2-3; D is possibly TRBD1 or TRBD2 (5 bases each). From germline, CDR1 is SGHRS and CDR2 YFSETQ. The CDR3 sequence is 14 residues long. The V gene lost 3 bases and the J gene lost 2 bases, with 10 bases spanning the gap. Together with reference TRBV5-1 and TRBJ2-3, the CDR3 gives the full variable domain: KAGVTQTPRYLIKTRGQQVTLSCSPISGHRSVSWYQQTPGQGLQFLFEYFSETQRNKGNFPGRFSGRQFSNSRSEMNVSTLELGDSALYLCASSSRDPTDTQYFGPGTRLTVL.

This clonotype showed up just a few times. V and J are TRBV29-1 and TRBJ1-1; possibly TRBD1 for D (6 bases). The CDR3 runs to 13 residues. Germline CDR1 SQVTM, CDR2 ANQGSEA. The V and J ends lost 2 bases and 3 bases respectively, with 10 bases between them. The CDR3 coding sequence is TGCAGCGTTGAACTGGGGGGCGACACTGAAGCTTTCTTT. It yields the protein CSVELGGDTEAFF.

This clonotype was found many times. The J gene is TRBJ2-7, the V gene TRBV20-1; 8 bases agree with TRBD2. Per the germline V gene, CDR1 is DFQATT and CDR2 is SNEGSKA (reference sequence). The V gene end was trimmed by 5 bases and the J gene end by 4 bases; junction bases not matched to a gene: 7. This CDR3 comprises 13 residues. DNA for the CDR3: TGCAGTGCTGGCGCCCGGGGGGGTTACGAGCAGTACTTC. Its translation: CSAGARGGYEQYF.

This clonotype was seen more than once but under ten times. The gene calls are TRBV12-3 or TRBV12-4 and TRBJ1-1; TRBD1 is a possible D gene (6 bases). Trimming removed 6 bases at V and 10 bases at J, with 18 bases between. The CDR3 has 13 amino acids. The CDR3 loop reads CASSHGTSLLAFF. The CDR3 DNA follows: TGTGCCAGCAGCCACGGGACATCGCTGTTAGCTTTCTTT.

This chain joins TRBV12-3 or TRBV12-4 and TRBJ1-2; TRBD1 aligns across 7 bases. The CDR3 is 14 amino acids. Trimming at V came to 6 bases and at J to 5 bases, leaving 9 bases not matched to a gene. DNA of the CDR3: TGTGCCAGCAGACGGGACAGCAACCTTTATGGCTACACCTTC. Translated: CASRRDSNLYGYTF.

Notes on this clonotype: A much larger clone differs by one base, so this may be a read error. V gene TRBV12-3 or TRBV12-4 combines with J gene TRBJ2-7, with a tentative D call TRBD1 (5 bases). There are 15 residues in the CDR3. Between the trimmed V and J ends, which lost 4 bases and 2 bases, there was a span of 15 bases. The CDR3, as DNA: TGTGCCAGCAGTTCCCATTGGGGCTCGCCCTACGAGCAGTACTTC. This encodes CASSSHWGSPYEQYF.

This clonotype showed up just a few times. The V call is TRBV5-5, the J call TRBJ2-1; TRBD2 aligns across 10 bases. The CDR3 contains 17 residues. Germline CDR1 and CDR2: SGHKS and YYEKEE (reference sequence). Trimming removed 2 bases from V and 6 bases from J; junction bases left unmatched: 11. The CDR3 spells CASSLRPLAGSGNEQFF. Here the CDR3 DNA reads TGTGCCAGCAGCTTACGTCCACTAGCGGGATCTGGCAATGAGCAGTTCTTC.

This clonotype has only a few counts. J is TRBJ2-5 and V is TRBV6-5, with TRBD2 matching over 10 bases. The CDR3 length is 16 residues. V lost 4 bases and J lost 2; bases outside the gene matches: 7. Germline CDR1 is MNHEY and CDR2 is SVGAGI. CDR3 in DNA: TGTGCCAGCAGTTTACGTACTAGCGGGATTCAAGAGACCCAGTACTTC. The encoded protein is CASSLRTSGIQETQYF.

On this clonotype: A read error may produce the germline difference seen at one junction end. The chain combines TRBV10-1 with TRBJ2-3, with D possibly TRBD2 on 5 matching bases. Per germline, CDR1 WNHNN and CDR2 SYGVQD (reference sequence). This CDR3 is 13 amino acids long. Here the CDR3 DNA reads TGCGCCAGCAGTGAGGCTAGCACAGATACGCCGTATTTT. It translates to CASSEASTDTPYF.

The V call is TRBV3-1, the J call TRBJ1-6; D is perhaps TRBD1 (5 bases). The CDR3 sequence is 17 residues long. Trimming shortened V by 0 bases and J by 9 bases, and 18 bases separated the two germline ends. Looked up from germline, CDR1 is LGHDT and CDR2 is YNNKEL (reference sequence). As DNA, the CDR3 is TGTGCCAGCAGCCAAGAGGGGACCCGAAGCCGAATTTCACCCCTCCACTTT. Translated: CASSQEGTRSRISPLHF.

This clonotype was recorded once. This sequence joins TRBV9 and TRBJ2-7, with TRBD2 matching 9 bases. The germline V gene has CDR1 SGDLS and CDR2 YYNGEE. The CDR3 is 13 residues long. The ends lost 2 bases at V and 5 bases at J; junction bases unmatched: 2. DNA for the CDR3: TGTGCCAGCAGCGTGAGGACTAGCGACGAGCAGTACTTC. It translates to CASSVRTSDEQYF.

V is TRBV6-2 or TRBV6-3 and J is TRBJ1-6; no clear D. This CDR3 is built from 12 residues. Germline lookup yields CDR1 MNHEY and CDR2 SVGEGT. V was shortened by 2 bases and J by 10 bases, with 6 bases between the two germline ends. In DNA, the CDR3 is TGTGCCAGCAGTTACGGGCGGTCACCCCTCCACTTT. Protein: CASSYGRSPLHF.

The V gene is TRBV6-1, the J gene TRBJ2-7, with D possibly called TRBD1 or TRBD2 (5 bases each). This CDR3 is built from 14 residues. Germline CDR1 is MNHNS and CDR2 is SASEGT. V was clipped by 11 bases and J by 1 base, with 18 bases between them. This CDR3 reads CAADRGRRSYEQYF. DNA of the CDR3: TGTGCCGCCGATCGGGGCAGGAGATCCTACGAGCAGTACTTC.

This clonotype was observed a handful of times. One junction end does not reproduce the germline sequence, and a read error may be involved. The rearrangement joins TRBV7-7 to TRBJ2-2; 7 positions agree with TRBD1. Germline V lookup: CDR1 SSHAT, CDR2 FNYEAQ (reference sequence). This CDR3 contains 13 residues. CDR3 DNA sequence: TGTGCTAGCAGCCGGGACAGCGCCGGGGAGCTGTTTTTT. Its protein product is CASSRDSAGELFF.